Listed here is a single T cell receptor (beta chain). Antigen unknown. Germline lookup yields CDR1 SGHNT and CDR2 YENEEA. The CDR3 loop spans 17 amino acids. The V and J ends lost 1 base and 0 bases respectively, with 15 bases between them. These data originate in a study of cytomegalovirus exposure and HLA in healthy donors. Study-wide findings and caveats: Presence/absence analyses treated sequencing depth as roughly uniform across donors. It has been reported that TCR beta sequences accurately predicted the HLA-A and HLA-B alleles of most subjects. In a later analysis, several top co-occurrence clusters appeared linked to parvovirus B19, influenza, CMV and Epstein-Barr virus.

The PCR used 60 Vbeta and 13 Jbeta primers. In the authors' workflow: A follow-up analysis tallied about 80 million unique TCR beta chains, roughly 10 million shared. Method: immunoSEQ multiplex PCR; TCRdb's copy keeps in-frame clones and lacks some. V and J calls and clone size follow that table, whereas D and trimming were derived from the DNA. The table includes about 88,000 clones, over 55% detected once. This receptor was taken from a woman between 18 and 30 years old in good health and CMV-seropositive. Sequences were obtained from PBMCs. This chain connects TRBV11-3 to TRBJ1-1; D is unresolved. The CDR3 here is CASSLVPGCLLNTEAFF. The CDR3 region has the DNA TGTGCCAGCAGCTTAGTTCCAGGCTGCCTATTGAACACTGAAGCTTTCTTT. The full variable domain, rest sourced from reference TRBV11-3 and TRBJ1-1, is EAGVVQSPRYKIIEKKQPVAFWCNPISGHNTLYWYLQNLGQGPELLIRYENEEAVDDSQLPKDRFSAERLKGVDSTLKIQPAELGDSAVYLCASSLVPGCLLNTEAFFGQGTRLTVV.